The 13 T cell receptor beta chains in this list originate from one sample, sequenced in a study of OX40 agonist ivuxolimab in advanced cancers. Produced via immunoSEQ multiplex PCR; TCRdb's table is partial and in-frame only. Altogether around 69,000 clones are present, approximately 86% being singletons, with the ten largest covering around 2.7%. The sequences come from CD4+ or CD8+ T cells sorted from blood, collected in a trial of the OX40 agonist ivuxolimab. These receptors were collected from an adult with an advanced solid tumor such as melanoma, head and neck, liver or kidney cancer.

This clone has only a few counts. The chain employs TRBV29-1 and TRBJ2-1; 9 bases are shared with TRBD2. This CDR3 region has 13 residues. With 0 bases clipped from V and 9 bases from J, the junction kept 3 bases outside the gene matches. Germline-derived CDR1 and CDR2 are SQVTM and ANQGSEA. CDR3 residues: CSVEEFSGSEQFF. As DNA, the CDR3 is TGCAGCGTTGAAGAGTTTAGCGGGAGTGAGCAGTTCTTC.

The J gene is TRBJ1-4, the V gene TRBV28; 9 nucleotides agree with TRBD1. The CDR3 contains 15 residues. Germline values: CDR1 MDHEN, CDR2 SYDVKM. Unmatched junction bases numbered 9, after V lost 6 bases and J lost 7 bases. CDR3 DNA: TGTGCCAGCAGCTTACGGACAGGGGTCAGTGAAAAACTGTTTTTT. Amino acids: CASSLRTGVSEKLFF.

The chain is built from TRBV2 and TRBJ1-4; D is unclear. Germline CDR1 and CDR2: SNHLY and FYNNEI. This CDR3 spans 12 amino acids. Trimming took off 2 bases at V and 8 bases at J, with 6 bases between the two ends. The CDR3 DNA sequence: TGTGCCAGCAGTGAAATCGCGGAAAAACTGTTTTTT. Protein sequence: CASSEIAEKLFF.

The V call is TRBV5-1, the J call TRBJ2-2, with 7 bases lining up with TRBD1. In germline, CDR1 is SGHRS, CDR2 YFSETQ. The CDR3 sequence is 15 residues long. After removal of 4 bases from V and 1 base from J, the junction contained 4 bases not matched to a gene. In nucleotides, the CDR3 is TGCGCCAGCAGCCCGGACAGGATGAACACCGGGGAGCTGTTTTTT. Encoded protein: CASSPDRMNTGELFF.

This sequence joins TRBV6-5 and TRBJ1-5; no clear D. There are 13 residues in the CDR3. Per germline, CDR1 MNHEY and CDR2 SVGAGI. Trimming removed 5 bases at V and 4 bases at J, with 9 bases between. For the CDR3, the DNA is TGTGCCAGCAGTGAAAACGTGAATCAGCCCCAGCATTTT. Amino acid sequence: CASSENVNQPQHF.

This chain uses TRBV5-8 with TRBJ1-5; D possibly corresponds to TRBD1 (5 bases). Germline loops: CDR1 SGHTS, CDR2 YDEGEE. V was pared by 4 bases and J by 3 bases, with 11 bases between. There are 14 residues in the CDR3. The CDR3 loop reads CASSPGTNNQPQHF. The CDR3 DNA sequence: TGTGCCAGCAGCCCCGGGACCAACAATCAGCCCCAGCATTTT.

This clone has just a few counts. J is TRBJ2-7 and V is TRBV7-2, with no clear D. The CDR3 loop spans 12 amino acids. V shed 5 bases and J shed 3 bases, with 8 bases lying between them. Germline CDR1 is SGHTA and CDR2 is FQGNSA. The CDR3 coding sequence is TGTGCCAGCAGCGCAACACGCTACGAGCAGTACTTC. Protein sequence: CASSATRYEQYF.

Details on this clone: The DNA is omitted, as the CDR3 cannot be located on it reliably, and the CDR3 follows TCRdb's listing. The rearrangement links TRBV21-1 to TRBJ2-7; the table's TRBD1 call for D was not verified on the DNA. TRBV21-1 is annotated as a pseudogene. Inclusive of both ends, the CDR3 amounts to 21 amino acids. CDR3 residues: CASSTAEFFGRGINLRYEQYF.

V gene TRBV19 combines with J gene TRBJ1-5; D might be TRBD1 (5 bases). Germline V gene data show CDR1 as LNHDA and CDR2 as SQIVND (reference sequence). CDR3 length: 17 residues. The V end lost 6 bases, the J end lost 5 bases, and 23 bases lay between the germline ends. DNA of the CDR3: TGTGCCAGTAGCCGAACCTGGGGCACCGTTTCAGATCAGCCCCAGCATTTT. Residues: CASSRTWGTVSDQPQHF.

The chain is built from TRBV2 and TRBJ2-7; no clear D. Germline CDR1 and CDR2: SNHLY and FYNNEI. This CDR3 comprises 14 residues. The ends were cut back, 5 bases at V and 1 base at J, with 12 bases in the middle. The chain's CDR3 is CASSRKVGSYEQYF. As DNA, the CDR3 is TGTGCCAGCAGTCGTAAGGTGGGGTCCTACGAGCAGTACTTC.

The V gene is TRBV4-2, the J gene TRBJ2-2, with TRBD1 matching 9 bases. In germline, CDR1 is LGHNA, CDR2 YNFKEQ. The CDR3 is made up of 17 amino acids. V trimming: 7 bases; J trimming: 6 bases; junction bases outside the gene matches: 15. The CDR3 sequence: CASTPTTGGGGAGELFF. CDR3 in DNA: TGTGCCAGCACCCCAACAACAGGGGGCGGTGGGGCCGGGGAGCTGTTTTTT.

The gene calls are TRBV6-6 and TRBJ2-1; 8 nucleotides align to TRBD2. The CDR3 is made up of 12 amino acids. Germline V gene lookup returns CDR1 MNHNY and CDR2 SVGAGI (reference sequence). J lost 7 bases, V lost 4 bases, and 0 bases had no gene match. The CDR3 DNA reads TGTGCCAGCAGTTCGGGGGGGAATGAGCAGTTCTTC. It is translated as CASSSGGNEQFF.

This clone was detected only a few times. This rearrangement joins TRBV12-5 to TRBJ1-3, with D perhaps matching TRBD1 (6 bases). The CDR3 has 12 residues. The germline V gene encodes CDR1 LGHNT and CDR2 FRNRAP. V was pared by 9 bases and J by 1 base, with 7 bases between. The CDR3 here is CASTGSGNTIYF. The CDR3 DNA follows: TGTGCTAGCACAGGGTCTGGAAACACCATATATTTT.